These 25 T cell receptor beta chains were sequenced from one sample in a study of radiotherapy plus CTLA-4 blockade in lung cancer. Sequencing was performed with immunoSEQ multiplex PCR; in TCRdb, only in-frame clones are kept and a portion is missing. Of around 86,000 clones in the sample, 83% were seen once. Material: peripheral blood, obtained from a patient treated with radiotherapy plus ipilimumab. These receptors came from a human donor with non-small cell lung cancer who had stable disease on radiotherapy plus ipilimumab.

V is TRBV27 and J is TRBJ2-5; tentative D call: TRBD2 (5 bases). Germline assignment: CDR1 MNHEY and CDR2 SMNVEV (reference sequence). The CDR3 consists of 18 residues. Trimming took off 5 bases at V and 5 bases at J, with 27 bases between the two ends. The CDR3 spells CASSVRFLATAAAETQYF. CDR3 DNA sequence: TGTGCCAGCAGTGTACGCTTCTTAGCGACGGCCGCGGCTGAGACCCAGTACTTC.

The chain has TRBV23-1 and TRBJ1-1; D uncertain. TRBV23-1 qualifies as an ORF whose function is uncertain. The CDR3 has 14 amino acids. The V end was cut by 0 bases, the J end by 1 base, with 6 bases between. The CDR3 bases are TGCGCCAGCAGTCAATCCGCCGCGAACACTGAAGCTTTCTTT. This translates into CASSQSAANTEAFF.

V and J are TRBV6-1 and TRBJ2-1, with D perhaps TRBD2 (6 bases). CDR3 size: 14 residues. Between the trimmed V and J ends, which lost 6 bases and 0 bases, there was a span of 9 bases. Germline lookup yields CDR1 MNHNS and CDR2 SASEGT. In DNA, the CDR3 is TGTGCCAGCAGCGGGGGTGGCTCCTACAATGAGCAGTTCTTC. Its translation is CASSGGGSYNEQFF.

The CDR3 DNA reads TGTGCCAGCAGACCCGGGACACCCTCTCAGCCCCAGCATTTT. This codes for CASRPGTPSQPQHF. This chain connects TRBV28 to TRBJ1-5, with D maybe TRBD1 (6 bases). Germline V gives CDR1 MDHEN, CDR2 SYDVKM. V lost 6 bases and J lost 6, with 15 bases in between. The CDR3 has 14 residues. Full variable domain (rest looked up from reference TRBV28 and TRBJ1-5): DVKVTQSSRYLVKRTGEKVFLECVQDMDHENMFWYRQDPGLGLRLIYFSYDVKMKEKGDIPEGYSVSREKKERFSLILESASTNQTSMYLCASRPGTPSQPQHFGDGTRLSIL.

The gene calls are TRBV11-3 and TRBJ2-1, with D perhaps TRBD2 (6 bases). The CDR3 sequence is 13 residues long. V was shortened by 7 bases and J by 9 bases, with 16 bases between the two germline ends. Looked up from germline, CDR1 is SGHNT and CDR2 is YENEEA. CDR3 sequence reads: CASMGWGESEQFF. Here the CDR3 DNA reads TGTGCCAGCATGGGTTGGGGGGAGAGTGAGCAGTTCTTC.

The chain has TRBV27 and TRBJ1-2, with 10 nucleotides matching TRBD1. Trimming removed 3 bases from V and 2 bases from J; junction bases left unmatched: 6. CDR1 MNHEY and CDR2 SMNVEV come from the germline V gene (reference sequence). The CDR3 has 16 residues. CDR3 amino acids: CASSFLTGQGNYGYTF. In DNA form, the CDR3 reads TGTGCCAGCAGTTTCCTAACGGGACAGGGGAACTATGGCTACACCTTC.

CDR3: CASSETQGAKRYEQYF. Here the CDR3 DNA reads TGCGCCAGCAGTGAGACGCAGGGGGCCAAAAGGTACGAGCAGTACTTC. This rearrangement joins TRBV10-1 to TRBJ2-7, with TRBD1 identical over 8 bases. The CDR3 is 16 residues long. CDR1 and CDR2 from the germline V gene are WNHNN and SYGVQD (reference sequence). The junction had 10 bases not matched to a gene; V was cut back by 2 bases and J by 4 bases.

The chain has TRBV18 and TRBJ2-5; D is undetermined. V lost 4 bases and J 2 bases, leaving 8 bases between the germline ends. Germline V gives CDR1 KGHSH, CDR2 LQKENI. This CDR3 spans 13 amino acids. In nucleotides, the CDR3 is TGTGCCAGCTCACTCGATTCTCAAGAGACCCAGTACTTC. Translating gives CASSLDSQETQYF.

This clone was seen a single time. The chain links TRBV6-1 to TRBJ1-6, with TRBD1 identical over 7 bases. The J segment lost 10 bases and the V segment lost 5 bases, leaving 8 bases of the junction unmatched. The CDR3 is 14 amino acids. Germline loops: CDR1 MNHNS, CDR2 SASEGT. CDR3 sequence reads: CASSQDRVISPLHF. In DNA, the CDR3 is TGTGCCAGCAGTCAAGACAGGGTGATATCACCCCTCCACTTT.

CDR3 nucleotide sequence: TGTGCCAGCAGCGACAGGATGGGCACTGAAGCTTTCTTT. Its translation is CASSDRMGTEAFF. This chain uses TRBV2 with TRBJ1-1; D is perhaps TRBD1 (6 bases). Germline V gene sequence: CDR1 SNHLY, CDR2 FYNNEI. Trimming removed 6 bases from V and 4 bases from J, with 12 bases in between. This CDR3 spans 13 amino acids.

The CDR3 loop reads CASSLGPVSSGETQYF. The CDR3 nucleotides read TGCGCCAGCAGCTTGGGACCGGTTTCCTCGGGGGAGACCCAGTACTTC. V and J are TRBV5-1 and TRBJ2-5, with a weak D call TRBD2 (5 bases). This CDR3 spans 16 amino acids. Trimming cost V 0 bases and J 5 bases, with 17 bases left between them. Germline V gene data show CDR1 as SGHRS and CDR2 as YFSETQ.

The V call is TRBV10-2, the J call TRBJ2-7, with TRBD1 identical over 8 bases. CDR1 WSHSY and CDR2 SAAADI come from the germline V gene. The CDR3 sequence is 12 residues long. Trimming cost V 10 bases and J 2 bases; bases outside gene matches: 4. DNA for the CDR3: TGCGCCACTCAGACAGGGGCCTACGAGCAGTACTTC. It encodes CATQTGAYEQYF.

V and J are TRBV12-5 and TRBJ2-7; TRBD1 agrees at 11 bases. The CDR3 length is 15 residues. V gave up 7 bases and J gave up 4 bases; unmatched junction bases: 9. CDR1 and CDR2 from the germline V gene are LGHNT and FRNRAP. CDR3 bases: TGTGCTAGTGATCTTCCGGACAGGGGGCTTTACGAGCAGTACTTC. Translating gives CASDLPDRGLYEQYF.

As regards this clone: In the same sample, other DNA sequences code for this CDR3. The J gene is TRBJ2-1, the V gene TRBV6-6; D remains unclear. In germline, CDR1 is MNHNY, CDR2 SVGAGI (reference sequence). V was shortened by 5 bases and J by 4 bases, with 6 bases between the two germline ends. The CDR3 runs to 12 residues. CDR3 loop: CASSRPYNEQFF. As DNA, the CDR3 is TGTGCCAGCAGTAGGCCTTACAATGAGCAGTTCTTC.

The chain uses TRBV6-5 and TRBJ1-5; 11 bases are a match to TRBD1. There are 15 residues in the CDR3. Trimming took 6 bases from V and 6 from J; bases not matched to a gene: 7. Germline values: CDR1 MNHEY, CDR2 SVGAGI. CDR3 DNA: TGTGCCAGCAGACCCGGGACAGGGGGAGGTCAGCCCCAGCATTTT. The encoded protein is CASRPGTGGGQPQHF.

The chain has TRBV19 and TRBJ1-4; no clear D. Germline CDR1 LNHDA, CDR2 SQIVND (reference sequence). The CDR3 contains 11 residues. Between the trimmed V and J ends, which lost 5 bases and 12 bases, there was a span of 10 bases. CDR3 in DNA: TGTGCCAGTAGTCTGGTTGGAGAACTGTTTTTT. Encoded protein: CASSLVGELFF.

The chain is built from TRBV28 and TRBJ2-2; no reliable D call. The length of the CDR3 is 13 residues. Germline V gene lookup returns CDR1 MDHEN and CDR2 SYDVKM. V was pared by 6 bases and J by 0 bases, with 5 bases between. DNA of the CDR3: TGTGCCAGCAGAGCGACGAACACCGGGGAGCTGTTTTTT. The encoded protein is CASRATNTGELFF.

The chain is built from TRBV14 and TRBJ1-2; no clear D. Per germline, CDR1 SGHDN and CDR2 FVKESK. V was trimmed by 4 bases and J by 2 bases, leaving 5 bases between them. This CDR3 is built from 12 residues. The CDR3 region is CASSPRNYGYTF. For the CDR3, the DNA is TGTGCCAGCAGCCCACGGAACTATGGCTACACCTTC.

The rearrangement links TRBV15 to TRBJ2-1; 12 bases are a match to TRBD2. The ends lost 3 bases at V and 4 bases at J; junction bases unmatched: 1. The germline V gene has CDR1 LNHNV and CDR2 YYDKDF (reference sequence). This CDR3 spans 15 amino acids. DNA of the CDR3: TGTGCCACCAGCAGGACTAGCGGGAGTTACAATGAGCAGTTCTTC. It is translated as CATSRTSGSYNEQFF.

The CDR3 spells CASSSGTGHQPQHF. The CDR3 DNA reads TGTGCCAGCAGCAGCGGGACAGGGCATCAGCCCCAGCATTTT. The rearrangement joins TRBV9 to TRBJ1-5, with TRBD1 identical over 9 bases. Trimming cost V 4 bases and J 5 bases; bases outside gene matches: 4. The CDR3 contains 14 residues. CDR1 is SGDLS and CDR2 is YYNGEE in the germline V gene.

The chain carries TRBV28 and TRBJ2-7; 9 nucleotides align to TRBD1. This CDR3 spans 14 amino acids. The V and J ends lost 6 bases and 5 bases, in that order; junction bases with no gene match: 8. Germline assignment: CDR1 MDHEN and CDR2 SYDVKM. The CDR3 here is CASSQSGTGNEQYF. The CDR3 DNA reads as TGTGCCAGCAGCCAGTCCGGGACAGGGAACGAGCAGTACTTC.

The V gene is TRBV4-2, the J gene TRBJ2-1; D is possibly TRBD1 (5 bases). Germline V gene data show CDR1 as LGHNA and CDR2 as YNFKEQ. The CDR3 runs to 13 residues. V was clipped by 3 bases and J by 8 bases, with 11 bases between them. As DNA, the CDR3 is TGTGCCAGCAGCCAGCGACAGTTTGATGAGCAGTTCTTC. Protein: CASSQRQFDEQFF.

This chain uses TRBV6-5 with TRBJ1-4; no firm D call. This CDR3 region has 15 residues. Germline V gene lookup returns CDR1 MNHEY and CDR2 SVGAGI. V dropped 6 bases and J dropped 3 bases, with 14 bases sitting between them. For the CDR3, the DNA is TGTGCCAGCAGGACAATTCTGTCTCCTAATGAAAAACTGTTTTTT. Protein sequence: CASRTILSPNEKLFF.

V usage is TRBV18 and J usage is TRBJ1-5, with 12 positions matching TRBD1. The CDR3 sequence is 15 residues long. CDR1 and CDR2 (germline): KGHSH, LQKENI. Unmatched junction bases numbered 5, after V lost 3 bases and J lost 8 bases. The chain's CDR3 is CASSPGQGALEPQHF. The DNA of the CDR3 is TGTGCCAGCTCACCGGGACAGGGGGCTCTAGAGCCCCAGCATTTT.

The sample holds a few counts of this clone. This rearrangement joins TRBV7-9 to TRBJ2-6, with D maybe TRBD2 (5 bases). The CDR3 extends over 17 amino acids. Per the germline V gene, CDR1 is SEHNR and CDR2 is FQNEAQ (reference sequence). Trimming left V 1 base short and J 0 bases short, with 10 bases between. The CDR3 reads CASSLGGRGSGANVLTF. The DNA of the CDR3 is TGTGCCAGCAGCTTAGGCGGGCGCGGCTCTGGGGCCAACGTCCTGACTTTC. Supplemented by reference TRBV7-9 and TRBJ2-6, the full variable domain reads DTGVSQNPRHKITKRGQNVTFRCDPISEHNRLYWYRQTLGQGPEFLTYFQNEAQLEKSRLLSDRFSAERPKGSFSTLEIQRTEQGDSAMYLCASSLGGRGSGANVLTFGAGSRLTVL.